This TCR beta chain was captured in a study of blood T cell repertoires in COVID-19. Generated by immunoSEQ multiplex PCR, the TCRdb table keeps only in-frame clones and is missing some. The sample has 75,000 to 80,000 clones, roughly 80% seen once; the top ten hold over 15%. Germline values: CDR1 WSHSY, CDR2 SAAADI. This CDR3 is 14 amino acids long. V shed 2 bases and J shed 3 bases, with 10 bases lying between them. The chain uses TRBV10-2 and TRBJ1-2, with a weak D call TRBD1 (6 bases). The specimen sequenced was peripheral blood. This TCR came from a woman aged 55 to 70 with acute or convalescent COVID-19. CDR3: CASSEPGVDYGYTF. The CDR3 DNA reads TGCGCCAGCAGTGAGCCAGGGGTGGACTATGGCTACACCTTC.